This TCR beta chain was observed in a study of cytomegalovirus exposure and HLA in healthy donors. Study-wide results and caveats: Reportedly, diagnosis of cytomegalovirus status by the classifier showed high specificity and sensitivity. Among the most significant clusters, several appeared linked to common viral pathogens in a later analysis. Specificity of a few CMV-associated chains for CMV antigens was verified in vitro.

Healthy bone marrow donors made up the cohort. This CDR3 is 15 amino acids long. Per the germline V gene, CDR1 is SGHRS and CDR2 is YFSETQ. With 4 bases clipped from V and 5 bases from J, the junction kept 9 bases outside the gene matches. PCR involved 60 Vbeta and 13 Jbeta primers. Assay used: immunoSEQ multiplex PCR; TCRdb lists only in-frame clones, some missing. The data hold 180,000 or so clones, with around 82% observed a single time. To note about this clone: What it recognizes is unknown.

What was sequenced was PBMCs. The chain combines TRBV5-1 with TRBJ2-1, with 7 nucleotides matching TRBD1. The receptor was isolated from a male donor in good health and CMV-seronegative. For the CDR3, the DNA is TGCGCCAGCAGCCCCGGGACAGCACAACACAATGAGCAGTTCTTC. Translated: CASSPGTAQHNEQFF.